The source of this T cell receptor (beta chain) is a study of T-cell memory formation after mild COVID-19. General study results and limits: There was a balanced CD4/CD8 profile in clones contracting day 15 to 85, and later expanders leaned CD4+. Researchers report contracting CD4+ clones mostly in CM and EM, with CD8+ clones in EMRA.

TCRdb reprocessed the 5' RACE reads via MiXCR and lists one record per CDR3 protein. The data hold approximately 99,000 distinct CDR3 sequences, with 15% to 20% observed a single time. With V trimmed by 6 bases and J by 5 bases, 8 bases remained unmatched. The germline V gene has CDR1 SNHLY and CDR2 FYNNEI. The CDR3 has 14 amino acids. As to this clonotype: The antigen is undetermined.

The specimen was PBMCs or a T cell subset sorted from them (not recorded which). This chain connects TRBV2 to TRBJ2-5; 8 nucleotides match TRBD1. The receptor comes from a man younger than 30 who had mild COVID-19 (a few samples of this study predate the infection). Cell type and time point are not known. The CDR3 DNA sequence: TGTGCCAGCAGCCGACAGGGGCTTGGGGAGACCCAGTACTTC. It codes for CASSRQGLGETQYF.